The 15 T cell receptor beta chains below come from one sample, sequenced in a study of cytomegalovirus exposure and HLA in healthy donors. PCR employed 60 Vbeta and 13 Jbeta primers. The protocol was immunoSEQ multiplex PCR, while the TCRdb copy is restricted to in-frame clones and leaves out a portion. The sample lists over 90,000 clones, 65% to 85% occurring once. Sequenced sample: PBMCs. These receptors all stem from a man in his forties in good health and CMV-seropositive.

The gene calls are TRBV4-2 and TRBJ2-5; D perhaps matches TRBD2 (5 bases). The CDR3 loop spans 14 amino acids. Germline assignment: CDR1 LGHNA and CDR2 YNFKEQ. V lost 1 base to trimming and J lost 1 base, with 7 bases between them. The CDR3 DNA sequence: TGTGCCAGCAGCCAAGGGACTCGCCAAGAGACCCAGTACTTC. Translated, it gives CASSQGTRQETQYF.

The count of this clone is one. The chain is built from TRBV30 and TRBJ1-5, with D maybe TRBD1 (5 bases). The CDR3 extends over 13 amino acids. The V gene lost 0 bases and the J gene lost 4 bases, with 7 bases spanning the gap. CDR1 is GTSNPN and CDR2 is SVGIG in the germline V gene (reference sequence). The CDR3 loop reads CAWSVRTNQPQHF. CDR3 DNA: TGTGCCTGGAGTGTACGGACAAATCAGCCCCAGCATTTT.

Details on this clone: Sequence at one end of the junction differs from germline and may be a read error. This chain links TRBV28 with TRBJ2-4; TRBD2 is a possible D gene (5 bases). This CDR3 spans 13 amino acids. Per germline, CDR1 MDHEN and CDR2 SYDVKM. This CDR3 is CATVEGAKNSQYF. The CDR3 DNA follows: TGTGCCACCGTAGAGGGAGCCAAAAACAGTCAGTACTTC.

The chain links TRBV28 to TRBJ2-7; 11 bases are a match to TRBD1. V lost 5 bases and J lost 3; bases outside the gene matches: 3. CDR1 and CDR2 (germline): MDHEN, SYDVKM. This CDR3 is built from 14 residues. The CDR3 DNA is TGTGCCAGCAGTCGGACAGGGGGCGTCTACGAGCAGTACTTC. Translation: CASSRTGGVYEQYF.

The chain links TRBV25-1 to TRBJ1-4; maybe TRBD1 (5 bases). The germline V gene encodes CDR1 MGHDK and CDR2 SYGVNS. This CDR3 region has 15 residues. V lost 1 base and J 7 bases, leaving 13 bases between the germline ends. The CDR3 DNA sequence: TGTGCCAGCAGTGAATTGGGCGGCGGGGGTGAAAAACTGTTTTTT. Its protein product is CASSELGGGGEKLFF. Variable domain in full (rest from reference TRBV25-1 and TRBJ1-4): EADIYQTPRYLVIGTGKKITLECSQTMGHDKMYWYQQDPGMELHLIHYSYGVNSTEKGDLSSESTVSRIRTEHFPLTLESARPSHTSQYLCASSELGGGGEKLFFGSGTQLSVL.

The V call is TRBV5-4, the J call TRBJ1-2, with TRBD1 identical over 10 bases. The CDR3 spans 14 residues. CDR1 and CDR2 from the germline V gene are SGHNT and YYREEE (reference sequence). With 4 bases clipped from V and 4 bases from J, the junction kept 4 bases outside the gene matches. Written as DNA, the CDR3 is TGTGCCAGCAGCCAATGGGACAGGGGCTATGGCTACACCTTC. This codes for CASSQWDRGYGYTF. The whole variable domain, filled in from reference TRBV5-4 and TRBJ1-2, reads ETGVTQSPTHLIKTRGQQVTLRCSSQSGHNTVSWYQQALGQGPQFIFQYYREEENGRGNFPPRFSGLQFPNYSSELNVNALELDDSALYLCASSQWDRGYGYTFGSGTRLTVV.

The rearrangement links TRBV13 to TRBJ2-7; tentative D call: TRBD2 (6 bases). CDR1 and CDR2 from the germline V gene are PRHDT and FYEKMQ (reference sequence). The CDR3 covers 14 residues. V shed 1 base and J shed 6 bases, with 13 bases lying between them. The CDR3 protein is CASSLETLATEQYF. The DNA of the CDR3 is TGTGCCAGCAGCTTAGAAACCCTAGCGACCGAGCAGTACTTC.

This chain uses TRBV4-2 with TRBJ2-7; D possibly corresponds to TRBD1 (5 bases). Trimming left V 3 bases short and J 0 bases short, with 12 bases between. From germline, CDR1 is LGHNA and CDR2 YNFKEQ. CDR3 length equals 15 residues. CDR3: CASSHPGRGSYEQYF. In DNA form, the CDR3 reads TGTGCCAGCAGCCACCCTGGAAGGGGCTCCTACGAGCAGTACTTC.

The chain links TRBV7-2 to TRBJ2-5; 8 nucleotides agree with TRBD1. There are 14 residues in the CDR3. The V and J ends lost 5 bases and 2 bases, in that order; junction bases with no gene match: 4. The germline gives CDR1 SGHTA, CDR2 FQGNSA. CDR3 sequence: CASSANRGQETQYF. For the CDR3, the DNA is TGTGCCAGCAGCGCAAACAGGGGGCAAGAGACCCAGTACTTC.

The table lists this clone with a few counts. The CDR3 region has the DNA TGTGCCAGCAGCACCGGGGCGATGGGACTCCAAACCGGGGAGCTGTTTTTT. Its translation: CASSTGAMGLQTGELFF. J is TRBJ2-2 and V is TRBV9; TRBD2 is a possible D gene (6 bases). V was clipped by 4 bases and J by 5 bases, with 21 bases between them. The CDR3 loop spans 17 amino acids. CDR1 and CDR2 (germline): SGDLS, YYNGEE.

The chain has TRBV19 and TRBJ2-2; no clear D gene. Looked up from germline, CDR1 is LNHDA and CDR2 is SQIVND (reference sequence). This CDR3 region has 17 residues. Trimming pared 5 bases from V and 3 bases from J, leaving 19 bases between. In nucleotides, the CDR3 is TGTGCCAGTAGTCTCCGGGTCCAATTGGGTGACACCGGGGAGCTGTTTTTT. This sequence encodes CASSLRVQLGDTGELFF.

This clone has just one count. DNA of the CDR3: TGTGCCAGCAGTTCCCGGACAGGGGGGGTCACTGAAGCTTTCTTT. Translated: CASSSRTGGVTEAFF. The chain recombines TRBV28 with TRBJ1-1; 10 nucleotides align to TRBD1. CDR1 and CDR2 from the germline V gene are MDHEN and SYDVKM. J was trimmed by 4 bases and V by 4 bases; bases with no gene match: 6. The CDR3 covers 15 residues.

Written as DNA, the CDR3 is TGCGCCAGCAGCTCCCCAGCAGCTCGGGGACAGACGAACCAGCCCCAGCATTTT. It yields the protein CASSSPAARGQTNQPQHF. The rearrangement links TRBV5-1 to TRBJ1-5; TRBD1 matches at 7 bases. Losses at the gene ends were 3 bases for V and 7 bases for J; bases not matched to a gene: 19. Germline V gives CDR1 SGHRS, CDR2 YFSETQ. The CDR3 runs 18 residues. Full variable domain (remainder filled in from reference TRBV5-1 and TRBJ1-5): KAGVTQTPRYLIKTRGQQVTLSCSPISGHRSVSWYQQTPGQGLQFLFEYFSETQRNKGNFPGRFSGRQFSNSRSEMNVSTLELGDSALYLCASSSPAARGQTNQPQHFGDGTRLSIL.

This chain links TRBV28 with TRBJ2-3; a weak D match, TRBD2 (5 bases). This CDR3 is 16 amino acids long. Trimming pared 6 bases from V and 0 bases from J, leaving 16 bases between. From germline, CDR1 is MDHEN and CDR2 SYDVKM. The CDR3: CASSLMGGFSTDTQYF. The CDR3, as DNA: TGTGCCAGCAGCCTTATGGGCGGGTTTAGCACAGATACGCAGTATTTT.

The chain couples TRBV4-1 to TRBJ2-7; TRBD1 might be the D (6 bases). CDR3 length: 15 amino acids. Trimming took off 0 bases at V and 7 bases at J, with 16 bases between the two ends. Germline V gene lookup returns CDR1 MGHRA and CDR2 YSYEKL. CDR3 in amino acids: CASSQDGSRGSEQYF. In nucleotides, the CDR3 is TGCGCCAGCAGCCAAGATGGCTCCAGGGGAAGTGAGCAGTACTTC.